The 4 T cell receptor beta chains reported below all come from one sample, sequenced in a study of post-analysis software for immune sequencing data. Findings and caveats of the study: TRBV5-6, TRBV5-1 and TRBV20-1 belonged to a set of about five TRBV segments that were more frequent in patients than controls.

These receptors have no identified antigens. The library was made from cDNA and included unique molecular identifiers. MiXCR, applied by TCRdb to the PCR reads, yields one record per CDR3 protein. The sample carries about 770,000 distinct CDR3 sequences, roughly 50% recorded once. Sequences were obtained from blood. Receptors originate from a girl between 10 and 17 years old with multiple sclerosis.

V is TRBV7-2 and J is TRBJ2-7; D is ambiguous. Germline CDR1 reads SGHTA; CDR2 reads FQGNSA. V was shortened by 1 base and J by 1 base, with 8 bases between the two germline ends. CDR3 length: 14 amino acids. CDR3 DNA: TGTGCCAGCAGCTTAGTAGGAATGTCCTACGAGCAGTACTTC. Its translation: CASSLVGMSYEQYF.

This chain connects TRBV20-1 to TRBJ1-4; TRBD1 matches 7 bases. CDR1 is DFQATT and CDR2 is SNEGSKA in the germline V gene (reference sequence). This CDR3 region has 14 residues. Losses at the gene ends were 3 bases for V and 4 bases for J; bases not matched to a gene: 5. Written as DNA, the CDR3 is TGCAGTGCTAGGCCGACAGGGATTAATGAAAAACTGTTTTTT. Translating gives CSARPTGINEKLFF.

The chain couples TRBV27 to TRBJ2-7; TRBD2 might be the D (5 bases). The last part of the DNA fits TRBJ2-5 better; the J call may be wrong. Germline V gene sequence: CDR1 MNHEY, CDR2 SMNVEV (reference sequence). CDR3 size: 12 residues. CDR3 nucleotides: TGTGCCAGCAAGGACGGGGTAGAGACCCAGTACTTC. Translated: CASKDGVETQYF.

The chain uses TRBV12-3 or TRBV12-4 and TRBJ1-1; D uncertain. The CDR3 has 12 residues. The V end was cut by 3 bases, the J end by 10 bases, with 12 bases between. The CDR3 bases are TGTGCCAGCAGTTTTCGGGGAAACCGAGCTTTCTTT. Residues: CASSFRGNRAFF.